One sample yielded the 6 T cell receptor beta chains listed below, sequenced in a study of post-analysis software for immune sequencing data. Study-level points and caveats: The five TRBV segments detected at higher frequency in patients than in controls included TRBV5-6, TRBV5-1 and TRBV20-1.

TCR beta cDNA libraries included unique molecular identifiers. TCRdb fed the PCR reads into MiXCR, producing one record per CDR3 protein. The sample holds roughly 800,000 distinct CDR3 sequences, roughly 29% seen once. No antigens are known for them. The sequenced sample was blood. These receptors were collected from a girl between 10 and 17 years old with multiple sclerosis.

The chain couples TRBV2 to TRBJ1-5; D call uncertain. The CDR3 has 14 residues. Germline V gives CDR1 SNHLY, CDR2 FYNNEI. Trimming took off 3 bases at V and 7 bases at J, with 13 bases between the two ends. CDR3 nucleotide sequence: TGTGCCAGCAGTGACGTGGGATTTAGCCAGCCCCAGCATTTT. Translated: CASSDVGFSQPQHF.

The chain joins TRBV6-6 to TRBJ1-1; a possible D gene is TRBD1 (5 bases). This CDR3 comprises 16 residues. Between the trimmed V and J ends, which lost 2 bases and 6 bases, there was a span of 19 bases. Germline assignment: CDR1 MNHNY and CDR2 SVGAGI (reference sequence). The CDR3 spells CASSYQQLRRGSEAFF. DNA for the CDR3: TGTGCCAGCAGTTACCAACAGCTCAGACGGGGGTCTGAAGCTTTCTTT.

A few counts support this clonotype. The rearrangement uses TRBV6-2 or TRBV6-3 and TRBJ2-7; 8 bases line up with TRBD2. CDR1 and CDR2 from the germline V gene are MNHEY and SVGEGT. V dropped 4 bases and J dropped 6; count of bases not matched to a gene: 11. The CDR3 loop spans 15 amino acids. CDR3 in amino acids: CASSFPGREDREQYF. CDR3 DNA sequence: TGTGCCAGCAGTTTTCCAGGGCGGGAGGATCGCGAGCAGTACTTC.

The rearrangement joins TRBV20-1 to TRBJ1-5; D is perhaps TRBD1 (6 bases). V was shortened by 3 bases and J by 6 bases, with 12 bases between the two germline ends. Germline CDR1 reads DFQATT; CDR2 reads SNEGSKA (reference sequence). This CDR3 is 13 amino acids long. The CDR3 loop reads CSASAGTSQPQHF. The CDR3 DNA reads as TGCAGTGCTAGTGCTGGGACATCTCAGCCCCAGCATTTT.

The CDR3 spells CSAPATRRRETQYF. The CDR3 DNA reads TGCAGTGCTCCGGCAACTAGGAGGAGAGAGACCCAGTACTTC. This chain uses TRBV20-1 with TRBJ2-5; possibly TRBD2 for D (5 bases). Deletions cut 5 bases from V and 4 bases from J, with 17 bases between. In germline, CDR1 is DFQATT, CDR2 SNEGSKA (reference sequence). The CDR3 totals 14 residues.

V is TRBV6-5 and J is TRBJ1-1; D remains ambiguous. CDR3 length: 15 residues. Between the trimmed V and J ends, which lost 5 bases and 1 base, there was a span of 14 bases. The germline gives CDR1 MNHEY, CDR2 SVGAGI. CDR3 nucleotides: TGTGCCAGCAGTCGCATATCCGGCCCGAACACTGAAGCTTTCTTT. It translates to CASSRISGPNTEAFF.